The T cell receptor beta chain under discussion was sequenced for a study of patients and donors after allogeneic stem cell transplantation. The germline V gene has CDR1 SGHTA and CDR2 FQGTGA. The CDR3 sequence is 15 residues long. The V end lost 2 bases, the J end lost 5 bases, and 14 bases lay between the germline ends. TCRdb re-analysed the RT-PCR reads in MiXCR, keeping a single row per CDR3 protein. The repertoire holds about 150,000 distinct CDR3 sequences, with 24% as singletons. The specimen was blood, either unsorted or a sorted T cell fraction (not recorded which). The receptor's source is a human donor who was either an allogeneic HSCT recipient or a stem cell or donor lymphocyte infusion donor (not recorded which). It is not recorded whose cells these are; they may come from a transplant donor. This chain connects TRBV7-3 to TRBJ2-3, with a tentative D call TRBD1 (6 bases). As DNA, the CDR3 is TGTGCCAGCAGCTTAGTTCCAGGGGTAGAAGATACGCAGTATTTT. Its translation: CASSLVPGVEDTQYF.